These T cell receptor beta chains were read from a single sample in a study of T-cell memory formation after mild COVID-19. TCRdb fed the 5' RACE reads into MiXCR, producing one record per CDR3 protein. The sample includes 380,000 or so distinct CDR3 sequences, roughly an eighth of them seen just once. The sample was PBMCs or a T cell subset sorted from them (not recorded which). These receptors were obtained from a man between 18 and 35 years old who had mild COVID-19 (a few samples of this study predate the infection). Cell type and time point are not known. The CDR3 runs from the conserved cysteine through the conserved F or W. The order of the fields is V gene, J gene, CDR3 length, D gene, clone size, CDR3 DNA, CDR3 protein. A D gene is named only where the DNA matches it firmly. Size tells how often a clone was seen (once, few, many) or the class of an expanded clone, and some rows leave it out.

V gene: TRBV6-2/TRBV6-3
J gene: TRBJ2-4
CDR3 length: 16
D gene: -
clone size: -
CDR3 DNA: TGTGCCAGCAGGGGAACCGTGGGGCTAGCCAAAAACATTCAGTACTTC
CDR3 protein: CASRGTVGLAKNIQYF

V gene: TRBV6-5
J gene: TRBJ1-1
CDR3 length: 15
D gene: TRBD1
clone size: few
CDR3 DNA: TGTGCCAGCAGTAAGAACCGGGACAGGCCCCAGGAGGCTTTCTTT
CDR3 protein: CASSKNRDRPQEAFF

V gene: TRBV6-1
J gene: TRBJ2-3
CDR3 length: 14
D gene: -
clone size: once
CDR3 DNA: TGTGCCAGCAGTGAGGTCCGATGGGGGGATCCGCAGTATTTT
CDR3 protein: CASSEVRWGDPQYF

V gene: TRBV9
J gene: TRBJ1-3
CDR3 length: 14
D gene: -
clone size: -
CDR3 DNA: TGTGCCAGCAGCACGATGAAGGCGGGAAACACCATATATTTT
CDR3 protein: CASSTMKAGNTIYF

V gene: TRBV7-2
J gene: TRBJ1-4
CDR3 length: 14
D gene: -
clone size: few
CDR3 DNA: TGTGCCAGCAGCTTTCCAAGGGGCAAAGAAAAACTGTTTTTT
CDR3 protein: CASSFPRGKEKLFF

V gene: TRBV9
J gene: TRBJ2-2
CDR3 length: 16
D gene: TRBD2
clone size: many
CDR3 DNA: TGTGCCAGCAGCGTATCCGGGGGGACGAACACCGGGGAGCTGTTTTTT
CDR3 protein: CASSVSGGTNTGELFF

V gene: TRBV6-2/TRBV6-3
J gene: TRBJ1-5
CDR3 length: 14
D gene: -
clone size: -
CDR3 DNA: TGTGCCAGCAGTTACAACTCGGCCCAACAGCCCCAGCATTTT
CDR3 protein: CASSYNSAQQPQHF

V gene: TRBV6-5
J gene: TRBJ2-3
CDR3 length: 14
D gene: -
clone size: few
CDR3 DNA: TGTGCCAGCAGTTACTCCCCGAAAGGAGATACGCAGTATTTT
CDR3 protein: CASSYSPKGDTQYF

V gene: TRBV15
J gene: TRBJ2-1
CDR3 length: 15
D gene: -
clone size: many
CDR3 DNA: TGTGCCACCAGCGATCAAGGAGGGGGTCTCTTGAAGCAGTTCTTC
CDR3 protein: CATSDQGGGLLKQFF

V gene: TRBV12-3/TRBV12-4
J gene: TRBJ1-3
CDR3 length: 16
D gene: -
clone size: -
CDR3 DNA: TGTGCCAGCAGGTCAAGGGGTTCAGTCCCTGGAAACACCATATATTTT
CDR3 protein: CASRSRGSVPGNTIYF

V gene: TRBV4-3
J gene: TRBJ2-2
CDR3 length: 14
D gene: -
clone size: -
CDR3 DNA: TGCGCCAGCAGCCAAGCGGCGAACACCGGGGAGCTGTTTTTT
CDR3 protein: CASSQAANTGELFF

V gene: TRBV5-1
J gene: TRBJ2-1
CDR3 length: 17
D gene: TRBD2
clone size: few
CDR3 DNA: TGCGCCAGCAGTCTAGCGGGGGCTCGGAGCTCCTACAATGAGCAGTTCTTC
CDR3 protein: CASSLAGARSSYNEQFF

V gene: TRBV6-2/TRBV6-3
J gene: TRBJ2-1
CDR3 length: 11
D gene: -
clone size: -
CDR3 DNA: TGTGCCAGCAGTCCCAAGGTTGAGCAGTTCTTC
CDR3 protein: CASSPKVEQFF

V gene: TRBV9
J gene: TRBJ2-7
CDR3 length: 16
D gene: TRBD2
clone size: few
CDR3 DNA: TGTGCCAGCAGCGTAGGGGTGGAGCGGGGGGCTTACGAGCAGTACTTC
CDR3 protein: CASSVGVERGAYEQYF

V gene: TRBV5-5
J gene: TRBJ1-5
CDR3 length: 15
D gene: -
clone size: -
CDR3 DNA: TGTGCCAGCAGCCAAGGACCGAATAGCAATCAGCCCCAGCATTTT
CDR3 protein: CASSQGPNSNQPQHF

V gene: TRBV7-6
J gene: TRBJ2-1
CDR3 length: 19
D gene: TRBD2
clone size: few
CDR3 DNA: TGTGCCAGCAGCCCCAGGACGCGCCTAGCGGGGGGTTGGAACAATGAGCAGTTCTTC
CDR3 protein: CASSPRTRLAGGWNNEQFF

V gene: TRBV11-2
J gene: TRBJ1-3
CDR3 length: 13
D gene: -
clone size: -
CDR3 DNA: TGTGCCAGCAGCCTCCGGGCCCGGGCCACCATATATTTT
CDR3 protein: CASSLRARATIYF

V gene: TRBV27
J gene: TRBJ1-5
CDR3 length: 14
D gene: TRBD1
clone size: -
CDR3 DNA: TGTGCCAGCAGTACAGACAGGGCCGATCAGCCCCAGCATTTT
CDR3 protein: CASSTDRADQPQHF

V gene: TRBV11-2
J gene: TRBJ2-7
CDR3 length: 15
D gene: TRBD2
clone size: -
CDR3 DNA: TGTGCCAGCAGCTCGGACCTGGGACTAGCCTACGAGCAGTACTTC
CDR3 protein: CASSSDLGLAYEQYF

V gene: TRBV6-1
J gene: TRBJ1-5
CDR3 length: 15
D gene: TRBD1
clone size: few
CDR3 DNA: TGTGCCAGCACCAGGGGACAGGGAGGCAATCAGCCCCAGCATTTT
CDR3 protein: CASTRGQGGNQPQHF

V gene: TRBV29-1
J gene: TRBJ1-2
CDR3 length: 14
D gene: -
clone size: -
CDR3 DNA: TGCAGCGTTGATGGGGACACTTGGGGCTATGGCTACACCTTC
CDR3 protein: CSVDGDTWGYGYTF

V gene: TRBV6-5
J gene: TRBJ1-5
CDR3 length: 14
D gene: -
clone size: few
CDR3 DNA: TGTGCCAGCAGCCCCCAGTTTGGTAATCAGCCCCAGCATTTT
CDR3 protein: CASSPQFGNQPQHF

V gene: TRBV12-3/TRBV12-4
J gene: TRBJ2-7
CDR3 length: 14
D gene: -
clone size: few
CDR3 DNA: TGTGCCAGCAGCCCCACAGGGAACGCCTACGAGCAGTACTTC
CDR3 protein: CASSPTGNAYEQYF

V gene: TRBV6-1
J gene: TRBJ2-2
CDR3 length: 14
D gene: -
clone size: few
CDR3 DNA: TGTGCCAGCAGTGAAGCGTCGGTTTATGGCAGACTGAGTTTT
CDR3 protein: CASSEASVYGRLSF

V gene: TRBV7-8
J gene: TRBJ2-5
CDR3 length: 11
D gene: -
clone size: many
CDR3 DNA: TGTGCCAGCAGGATTCAAGAGACCCAGTACTTC
CDR3 protein: CASRIQETQYF

V gene: TRBV5-1
J gene: TRBJ2-7
CDR3 length: 14
D gene: TRBD1
clone size: -
CDR3 DNA: TGCGCCAGCAGCTTAGCAGGGGGTTTCGACGAGCAGTACTTC
CDR3 protein: CASSLAGGFDEQYF

V gene: TRBV12-3/TRBV12-4
J gene: TRBJ2-3
CDR3 length: 14
D gene: -
clone size: few
CDR3 DNA: TGTGCCAGCAGTTTTACGGGGTTAACTGATACGCAGTATTTT
CDR3 protein: CASSFTGLTDTQYF

V gene: TRBV5-5
J gene: TRBJ2-3
CDR3 length: 17
D gene: -
clone size: many
CDR3 DNA: TGTGCCAGCAGCTTGCGGCTTGGCGCCCTCAGCACAGATACGCAGTATTTT
CDR3 protein: CASSLRLGALSTDTQYF

V gene: TRBV4-2
J gene: TRBJ2-3
CDR3 length: 17
D gene: -
clone size: few
CDR3 DNA: TGTGCCAGCAGCCGGCCCCCGGCAGGCGGGGCTCAAGATACGCAGTATTTT
CDR3 protein: CASSRPPAGGAQDTQYF

V gene: TRBV19
J gene: TRBJ2-2
CDR3 length: 13
D gene: -
clone size: few
CDR3 DNA: TGTGCCAGTAGTATAGGCCCGGCCGGGGAGCTGTTTTTT
CDR3 protein: CASSIGPAGELFF

V gene: TRBV20-1
J gene: TRBJ2-2
CDR3 length: 17
D gene: -
clone size: -
CDR3 DNA: TGCAGTGCTAGAGTCGAAGCAGGGCGTTTTGGAACCGGGGAGCTGTTTTTT
CDR3 protein: CSARVEAGRFGTGELFF

V gene: TRBV9
J gene: TRBJ2-1
CDR3 length: 15
D gene: -
clone size: few
CDR3 DNA: TGTGCCAGCAGCCCAGGGGGGAACAGAAACAATGAGCAGTTCTTC
CDR3 protein: CASSPGGNRNNEQFF

V gene: TRBV6-2/TRBV6-3
J gene: TRBJ2-1
CDR3 length: 15
D gene: TRBD2
clone size: -
CDR3 DNA: TGTGCCAGCAGTGCCACTAGCGGGGGGGCCAATGAGCAGTTCTTC
CDR3 protein: CASSATSGGANEQFF

V gene: TRBV21-1
J gene: TRBJ2-5
CDR3 length: 14
D gene: -
clone size: -
CDR3 DNA: TGTGCCAGCAGCACAACAGGGGGCCAAGAGACCCAGTACTTC
CDR3 protein: CASSTTGGQETQYF

V gene: TRBV29-1
J gene: TRBJ2-5
CDR3 length: 14
D gene: -
clone size: few
CDR3 DNA: TGCAGCGTTGAACTAGCCTCGGGCGGTGAGACCCAGTACTTC
CDR3 protein: CSVELASGGETQYF

V gene: TRBV5-1
J gene: TRBJ2-5
CDR3 length: 13
D gene: -
clone size: many
CDR3 DNA: TGCGCCAGCAGCTTGGAACAGGCGCGAGCCCAGTACTTC
CDR3 protein: CASSLEQARAQYF

V gene: TRBV5-6
J gene: TRBJ2-6
CDR3 length: 14
D gene: -
clone size: -
CDR3 DNA: TGTGCCAGCAGCCCGGGCATCAGAGACAACGTCCTGACTTTC
CDR3 protein: CASSPGIRDNVLTF

V gene: TRBV6-2/TRBV6-3
J gene: TRBJ1-4
CDR3 length: 15
D gene: TRBD1
clone size: -
CDR3 DNA: TGTGCCAGCACCGAAGGGTCCCGGGACAGCGAAAAACTGTTTTTT
CDR3 protein: CASTEGSRDSEKLFF

V gene: TRBV19
J gene: TRBJ1-2
CDR3 length: 16
D gene: -
clone size: few
CDR3 DNA: TGTGCCAGTAGTGCTACAACAGGATACTCACTTTATGGCTACACCTTC
CDR3 protein: CASSATTGYSLYGYTF

V gene: TRBV27
J gene: TRBJ1-5
CDR3 length: 13
D gene: -
clone size: few
CDR3 DNA: TGTGCCAGCAGTAAGAAGGACAGTGGGCCCCAGCATTTT
CDR3 protein: CASSKKDSGPQHF

V gene: TRBV20-1
J gene: TRBJ2-7
CDR3 length: 15
D gene: -
clone size: many
CDR3 DNA: TGCAGTGCTACAAAGAGAGAGGGGGACGCCTACGAGCAGTACTTC
CDR3 protein: CSATKREGDAYEQYF

V gene: TRBV27
J gene: TRBJ2-5
CDR3 length: 15
D gene: -
clone size: -
CDR3 DNA: TGTGCCAGCAGTTTATCCGCTAGTCTCGATCAGACCCAGTACTTC
CDR3 protein: CASSLSASLDQTQYF

V gene: TRBV29-1
J gene: TRBJ1-1
CDR3 length: 12
D gene: -
clone size: many
CDR3 DNA: TGCAGCGTCCGACCCATGAACACTGAAGCTTTCTTT
CDR3 protein: CSVRPMNTEAFF

V gene: TRBV24-1
J gene: TRBJ2-1
CDR3 length: 14
D gene: -
clone size: many
CDR3 DNA: TGTGCCACTTCCCACGGGGGATCATACAATGAGCAGTTCTTC
CDR3 protein: CATSHGGSYNEQFF

V gene: TRBV11-2
J gene: TRBJ2-3
CDR3 length: 15
D gene: -
clone size: -
CDR3 DNA: TGTGCCAGTGCTCCGGGCCCACTGGTCCCAGATACGCAGTATTTT
CDR3 protein: CASAPGPLVPDTQYF

V gene: TRBV28
J gene: TRBJ1-1
CDR3 length: 14
D gene: -
clone size: -
CDR3 DNA: TGTGCCAGCAGTTTGTCCATTGGGGGCACTGAAGCTTTCTTT
CDR3 protein: CASSLSIGGTEAFF

V gene: TRBV4-1
J gene: TRBJ2-7
CDR3 length: 15
D gene: -
clone size: -
CDR3 DNA: TGCGCCAGCAGCCAAGTCGCCGGGCCCCCCTACGAGCAGTACTTC
CDR3 protein: CASSQVAGPPYEQYF

V gene: TRBV27
J gene: TRBJ2-3
CDR3 length: 16
D gene: TRBD2
clone size: -
CDR3 DNA: TGTGCCAGCAGTCCTCAAGCGGGGGGGCTGGCAGATACGCAGTATTTT
CDR3 protein: CASSPQAGGLADTQYF

V gene: TRBV29-1
J gene: TRBJ2-7
CDR3 length: 11
D gene: TRBD1
clone size: few
CDR3 DNA: TGCAGCGTTGGGGGACAGTACGAGCAGTACTTC
CDR3 protein: CSVGGQYEQYF

V gene: TRBV11-1
J gene: TRBJ2-7
CDR3 length: 14
D gene: -
clone size: many
CDR3 DNA: TGTGCCAGCAGCTACGGGACACCTCCCAACGAGCAGTACTTC
CDR3 protein: CASSYGTPPNEQYF

V gene: TRBV9
J gene: TRBJ1-2
CDR3 length: 15
D gene: TRBD1
clone size: -
CDR3 DNA: TGTGCCAGCAGCGCCAGACAGGGGGCAATTGGGGGCTACACCTTC
CDR3 protein: CASSARQGAIGGYTF

V gene: TRBV9
J gene: TRBJ1-5
CDR3 length: 16
D gene: -
clone size: -
CDR3 DNA: TGTGCCAGCAGCGTAGGGTCCGGGGGGAACAATCAGCCCCAGCATTTT
CDR3 protein: CASSVGSGGNNQPQHF

V gene: TRBV7-2
J gene: TRBJ2-1
CDR3 length: 13
D gene: -
clone size: many
CDR3 DNA: TGTGCCAGCAGCTTAGATTCGGGAAATGAGCAGTTCTTC
CDR3 protein: CASSLDSGNEQFF

V gene: TRBV12-3/TRBV12-4
J gene: TRBJ1-3
CDR3 length: 14
D gene: -
clone size: -
CDR3 DNA: TGTGCCAGCACCCAGGGGACGTACGGAAACACCATATATTTT
CDR3 protein: CASTQGTYGNTIYF

V gene: TRBV3-1
J gene: TRBJ1-1
CDR3 length: 14
D gene: -
clone size: -
CDR3 DNA: TGTGCCAGCAGCCACCCGGTGCGGATGACTGAAGCTTTCTTT
CDR3 protein: CASSHPVRMTEAFF